This T cell receptor (beta chain) was retrieved from a study of T cell responses to AZD1222 COVID-19 vaccine. General study points: The breadth and depth of Spike-specific TCRs increased once two AZD1222 doses had been given.

The assay was immunoSEQ multiplex PCR, and TCRdb's table has in-frame clones only and misses some. The table includes more than 70,000 clones, around 90% detected once. A note on this clone: Its antigen is not known.

Germline V CDR1 and CDR2: SGHKS, YYEKEE (reference sequence). The CDR3 length is 13 residues. Trimming cost V 4 bases and J 5 bases, with 10 bases left between them. The sequences come from peripheral blood, collected on day 0 of AZD1222 vaccination. V gene TRBV5-5 combines with J gene TRBJ1-5, with D uncertain. The receptor was derived from an adult in good health. For the CDR3, the DNA is TGTGCCAGCAGCCCTGAGGCGGATCAGCCCCAGCATTTT. This translates into CASSPEADQPQHF.